Each of the 5 T cell receptor beta chains below was sequenced from the same sample in a study of CD8 T cells in Susac syndrome. The authors reverse transcribed roughly 0.5 to 1 ug RNA with random hexamers. MiXCR, run by TCRdb on the immunoSEQ multiplex PCR reads, gives a single entry per CDR3 protein. Among roughly 190,000 distinct CDR3 sequences listed, 90% to 95% were seen once. The material sequenced was CD4+ T cells from PBMCs. These receptors came from a human donor with Susac syndrome.

This chain's CDR3 is CATSDSGAGTEAFF. The DNA for the CDR3 is TGTGCCACCAGTGATTCCGGAGCGGGCACTGAAGCTTTCTTT. The V and J genes are TRBV24-1 and TRBJ1-1; no clear D gene. Germline-derived CDR1 and CDR2 are KGHDR and SFDVKD. The V end lost 2 bases, the J end lost 4 bases, and 10 bases lay between the germline ends. There are 14 residues in the CDR3.

The chain uses TRBV18 and TRBJ2-1, with 7 bases that match TRBD2. Looked up from germline, CDR1 is KGHSH and CDR2 is LQKENI. This CDR3 is built from 13 residues. The V gene end was trimmed by 3 bases and the J gene end by 6 bases; junction bases not matched to a gene: 2. DNA of the CDR3: TGTGCCAGCTCACCGGGGAGGGTCAATGAGCAGTTCTTC. It translates to CASSPGRVNEQFF.

The rearrangement links TRBV7-8 to TRBJ2-1; D might be TRBD1 (6 bases). CDR1 is SGHVS, CDR2 FQNEAQ, per germline. The V end lost 2 bases, the J end lost 7 bases, and 21 bases lay between the germline ends. The length of the CDR3 is 17 residues. The CDR3: CASSLIRGRRVGNEQFF. The CDR3 bases are TGTGCCAGCAGCTTAATCAGGGGCCGCCGAGTTGGGAATGAGCAGTTCTTC.

This clonotype is a singleton in its sample. The V call is TRBV4-1, the J call TRBJ2-1; D gene uncertain. Germline CDR1 is MGHRA and CDR2 is YSYEKL. This CDR3 comprises 15 residues. Trimming took 3 bases from V and 0 from J, leaving 9 bases between them. CDR3 amino acids: CASSHSLDSYNEQFF. In nucleotides, the CDR3 is TGCGCCAGCAGCCATTCCCTTGACTCCTACAATGAGCAGTTCTTC.

The rearrangement uses TRBV7-9 and TRBJ1-1; D is uncertain. The V gene's germline CDR1 is SEHNR and CDR2 FQNEAQ (reference sequence). The CDR3 consists of 13 residues. V shed 7 bases and J shed 5 bases, with 14 bases lying between them. CDR3 residues: CASNPVQGTEAFF. The CDR3 bases are TGTGCCAGCAACCCAGTCCAAGGGACTGAAGCTTTCTTT. Based on the CDR3 plus reference TRBV7-9 and TRBJ1-1, the full variable domain is DTGVSQNPRHKITKRGQNVTFRCDPISEHNRLYWYRQTLGQGPEFLTYFQNEAQLEKSRLLSDRFSAERPKGSFSTLEIQRTEQGDSAMYLCASNPVQGTEAFFGQGTRLTVV.